Each of the 32 T cell receptor beta chains below was sequenced from the same sample in a study of graft-versus-host responses after intestinal transplantation. Assay used: immunoSEQ multiplex PCR; TCRdb lists only in-frame clones, some missing. This table holds 21,000 or so clones, roughly 89% found once. The specimen was PBMCs, collected more than 62 days after intestinal transplantation. Receptors originate from a human patient who received an intestinal transplant, so some T cells may come from the graft donor.

The rearrangement joins TRBV4-3 to TRBJ1-4; no definite D call. The CDR3 spans 15 residues. Germline V gene lookup returns CDR1 LGHNA and CDR2 YSLEER. Trimming took off 0 bases at V and 5 bases at J, with 10 bases between the two ends. In DNA, the CDR3 is TGCGCCAGCAGCCAAGAAATCGAGCTAAATGAAAAACTGTTTTTT. Protein product: CASSQEIELNEKLFF.

The gene calls are TRBV2 and TRBJ1-1, with D possibly being TRBD1 (6 bases). CDR1 and CDR2 (germline): SNHLY, FYNNEI. Trimming removed 4 bases from V and 6 bases from J, with 18 bases in between. The CDR3 is 15 residues long. The DNA for the CDR3 is TGTGCCAGCAGTGGGGGGCAGGTTTTCCCCTCTGAAGCTTTCTTT. It encodes CASSGGQVFPSEAFF.

The V and J genes are TRBV7-8 and TRBJ2-7; possible D gene TRBD2, 6 bases. With 1 base removed from V and 6 bases from J, the gap between germline ends came to 16 bases. CDR3 length: 15 residues. Germline CDR1 is SGHVS and CDR2 is FQNEAQ. CDR3 sequence reads: CASSLERRVPIEQYF. The CDR3 coding sequence is TGTGCCAGCAGCTTAGAGAGGAGGGTCCCCATCGAGCAGTACTTC.

The genes are TRBV7-7 and TRBJ2-2; D may be TRBD1 (6 bases). CDR1 is SSHAT and CDR2 is FNYEAQ in the germline V gene (reference sequence). Trimming cost V 6 bases and J 6 bases, with 17 bases left between them. This CDR3 contains 15 residues. The CDR3 region has the DNA TGTGCCAGCAGTCCACAGGGTGGGCTCGCCGGGGAGCTGTTTTTT. Protein: CASSPQGGLAGELFF.

The rearrangement joins TRBV30 to TRBJ2-5; possibly TRBD2 for D (6 bases). The V gene's germline CDR1 is GTSNPN and CDR2 SVGIG (reference sequence). The V end lost 7 bases, the J end lost 2 bases, and 17 bases lay between the germline ends. The CDR3 has 14 residues. The chain's CDR3 is CALTYTGVQETQYF. Here the CDR3 DNA reads TGTGCCTTGACGTATACGGGGGTACAAGAGACCCAGTACTTC.

The chain links TRBV4-3 to TRBJ2-1; 7 positions agree with TRBD1. Unmatched junction bases numbered 4, after V lost 3 bases and J lost 5 bases. CDR1 and CDR2 from the germline V gene are LGHNA and YSLEER. The CDR3 covers 14 residues. CDR3 in DNA: TGCGCCAGCAGCCAGCATGACAGGGACAATGAGCAGTTCTTC. Translation gives CASSQHDRDNEQFF.

The rearrangement joins TRBV7-9 to TRBJ2-1; D not resolved. Germline V lookup: CDR1 SEHNR, CDR2 FQNEAQ (reference sequence). The CDR3 contains 17 residues. The V end lost 6 bases, the J end lost 3 bases, and 21 bases lay between the germline ends. This CDR3 is CASSSLTDPYFYNEQFF. The CDR3 DNA reads as TGTGCCAGCAGTTCACTAACGGACCCATATTTCTACAATGAGCAGTTCTTC.

The rearrangement links TRBV27 to TRBJ2-1, with D possibly matching TRBD2 (5 bases). Germline V gene data show CDR1 as MNHEY and CDR2 as SMNVEV (reference sequence). The CDR3 has 13 residues. V lost 11 bases, J lost 4 bases, and 15 bases lay in between. CDR3 DNA: TGTGCCTGTAGCGACGCTACGTACAATGAGCAGTTCTTC. Amino acids: CACSDATYNEQFF.

The chain is built from TRBV7-2 and TRBJ1-2, with TRBD1 as a possible D gene (5 bases). CDR1 and CDR2 (germline): SGHTA, FQGNSA. V was trimmed by 1 base and J by 2 bases, leaving 20 bases between them. This CDR3 contains 18 residues. The CDR3 coding sequence is TGTGCCAGCAGCTTAGGACGTGGGGGGTCGAGCGAAAACTATGGCTACACCTTC. Its translation: CASSLGRGGSSENYGYTF. The whole variable domain, remainder taken from reference TRBV7-2 and TRBJ1-2, is GAGVSQSPSNKVTEKGKDVELRCDPISGHTALYWYRQSLGQGLEFLIYFQGNSAPDKSGLPSDRFSAERTGGSVSTLTIQRTQQEDSAVYLCASSLGRGGSSENYGYTFGSGTRLTVV.

The CDR3, as DNA: TGTGCCAGCAGAGGAACAGGGGTTTCAGGAAACACCATATATTTT. Translating it yields CASRGTGVSGNTIYF. The chain couples TRBV6-5 to TRBJ1-3; 7 bases are shared with TRBD1. Germline V gene data show CDR1 as MNHEY and CDR2 as SVGAGI. The CDR3 is 15 amino acids. V was clipped by 6 bases and J by 4 bases; unmatched bases: 9.

The V and J genes are TRBV19 and TRBJ2-4; TRBD1 matches at 9 bases. CDR3 length: 16 amino acids. Looked up from germline, CDR1 is LNHDA and CDR2 is SQIVND (reference sequence). The trim removed 3 bases at V and 0 bases at J, leaving 3 bases unmatched. DNA of the CDR3: TGTGCCAGTAGTATTAGACAGGGGGTAGCCAAAAACATTCAGTACTTC. Residues: CASSIRQGVAKNIQYF.

This rearrangement joins TRBV2 to TRBJ1-2; 7 bases fit TRBD1. Per the germline V gene, CDR1 is SNHLY and CDR2 is FYNNEI. CDR3 length: 13 residues. The V gene end was trimmed by 4 bases and the J gene end by 5 bases; junction bases not matched to a gene: 4. The DNA of the CDR3 is TGTGCCAGCAGTGGACAGGGAGGGTATGGCTACACCTTC. Encoded protein: CASSGQGGYGYTF. Variable domain in full (rest from reference TRBV2 and TRBJ1-2): EPEVTQTPSHQVTQMGQEVILRCVPISNHLYFYWYRQILGQKVEFLVSFYNNEISEKSEIFDDQFSVERPDGSNFTLKIRSTKLEDSAMYFCASSGQGGYGYTFGSGTRLTVV.

The chain employs TRBV7-2 and TRBJ2-1; 11 bases align to TRBD2. Unmatched junction bases numbered 6, after V lost 6 bases and J lost 8 bases. The CDR3 runs 14 residues. Germline V gene data show CDR1 as SGHTA and CDR2 as FQGNSA. The CDR3 sequence: CASRFSGGAHEQFF. In DNA form, the CDR3 reads TGTGCCAGCAGATTTAGCGGGGGGGCCCATGAGCAGTTCTTC.

The chain links TRBV30 to TRBJ1-1, with D possibly TRBD1 on 5 matching bases. The V gene's germline CDR1 is GTSNPN and CDR2 SVGIG (reference sequence). The V end was cut by 0 bases, the J end by 6 bases, with 11 bases between. The CDR3 runs to 13 residues. CDR3 amino acids: CAWSVLRAAEAFF. The CDR3 DNA reads as TGTGCCTGGAGTGTACTCAGGGCGGCTGAAGCTTTCTTT.

In nucleotides, the CDR3 is TGTGCCATCAGTGAGTCCTTGGGGGCAGGCACCGGGGAGCTGTTTTTT. It yields the protein CAISESLGAGTGELFF. V is TRBV10-3 and J is TRBJ2-2, with TRBD1 as a possible D gene (6 bases). Trimming stripped 0 bases from V and 4 bases from J, with 12 bases between. The length of the CDR3 is 16 residues. Germline CDR1 and CDR2: ENHRY and SYGVKD.

The V call is TRBV18, the J call TRBJ2-1; 12 bases are a match to TRBD2. The germline V gene encodes CDR1 KGHSH and CDR2 LQKENI. This CDR3 is 19 amino acids long. V lost 1 base and J lost 0; bases outside the gene matches: 7. The CDR3, as DNA: TGTGCCAGCTCACCACTGCCTAGCGGGGGGGGAAGCTCCTACAATGAGCAGTTCTTC. Encoded protein: CASSPLPSGGGSSYNEQFF. The full variable domain, in which reference TRBV18 and TRBJ2-1 provide the parts outside the CDR3, is NAGVMQNPRHLVRRRGQEARLRCSPMKGHSHVYWYRQLPEEGLKFMVYLQKENIIDESGMPKERFSAEFPKEGPSILRIQQVVRGDSAAYFCASSPLPSGGGSSYNEQFFGPGTRLTVL.

This chain joins TRBV4-3 and TRBJ2-7, with 8 bases fitting TRBD1. The V gene's germline CDR1 is LGHNA and CDR2 YSLEER. This CDR3 region has 18 residues. The junction had 12 bases not matched to a gene; V was cut back by 0 bases and J by 2 bases. The CDR3 nucleotides read TGCGCCAGCAGCCAAGACTGGGCAGGGGGCGCCGGGGCCTACGAGCAGTACTTC. Protein: CASSQDWAGGAGAYEQYF.

This clone appeared a single time. CDR3 nucleotides: TGTGCCAGCAGCCCCCATACCGTATCCAGCTCCTATAATTCACCCCTCCACTTT. Amino acids: CASSPHTVSSSYNSPLHF. This chain uses TRBV7-2 with TRBJ1-6; no firm D call. The CDR3 is 18 amino acids. Germline CDR1 is SGHTA and CDR2 is FQGNSA. V lost 5 bases to trimming and J lost 0 bases, with 17 bases between them. The variable domain in full, completed from reference TRBV7-2 and TRBJ1-6, reads GAGVSQSPSNKVTEKGKDVELRCDPISGHTALYWYRQSLGQGLEFLIYFQGNSAPDKSGLPSDRFSAERTGGSVSTLTIQRTQQEDSAVYLCASSPHTVSSSYNSPLHFGNGTRLTVT.

This rearrangement joins TRBV7-9 to TRBJ2-2; D gene ambiguous. This CDR3 comprises 15 residues. Germline V gives CDR1 SEHNR, CDR2 FQNEAQ (reference sequence). V was trimmed by 7 bases and J by 1 base, leaving 13 bases between them. CDR3 sequence: CASIPWVENTGELFF. The CDR3 coding sequence is TGTGCCAGCATCCCGTGGGTAGAGAACACCGGGGAGCTGTTTTTT.

In its sample, this clone was seen a few times. The chain couples TRBV6-9 to TRBJ1-1; a weak D match, TRBD1 (5 bases). V lost 1 base to trimming and J lost 4 bases, with 10 bases between them. The germline V gene has CDR1 MNHGY and CDR2 SVAAGI. This CDR3 has 14 residues. The CDR3 loop is CASSYCRQLTEAFF. DNA of the CDR3: TGTGCCAGCAGTTATTGTCGACAGCTCACTGAAGCTTTCTTT.

The V gene is TRBV27, the J gene TRBJ2-3, with 14 bases matching TRBD2. With V trimmed by 5 bases and J by 0 bases, 10 bases remained unmatched. This CDR3 is 19 amino acids long. CDR1 is MNHEY and CDR2 is SMNVEV in the germline V gene (reference sequence). DNA for the CDR3: TGTGCCAGCAGTAGCGGACTAGCGGGGGGTAGTTGGAGCACAGATACGCAGTATTTT. Protein sequence: CASSSGLAGGSWSTDTQYF.

This clone came up once. V gene TRBV2 combines with J gene TRBJ2-7; 10 bases map to TRBD2. The CDR3 is 14 residues long. With 6 bases clipped from V and 2 bases from J, the junction kept 4 bases outside the gene matches. Germline CDR1 and CDR2: SNHLY and FYNNEI. The CDR3: CASRVLAGPYEQYF. Here the CDR3 DNA reads TGTGCCAGCAGGGTACTAGCGGGGCCCTACGAGCAGTACTTC.

The chain carries TRBV11-3 and TRBJ1-2, with D hard to call. The CDR3 has 14 amino acids. V was clipped by 1 base and J by 3 bases, with 9 bases between them. Germline V gives CDR1 SGHNT, CDR2 YENEEA. DNA of the CDR3: TGTGCCAGCAGCTTAGCAGGTCGGTACTATGGCTACACCTTC. Amino acids: CASSLAGRYYGYTF. The full variable domain, completed using reference TRBV11-3 and TRBJ1-2, is EAGVVQSPRYKIIEKKQPVAFWCNPISGHNTLYWYLQNLGQGPELLIRYENEEAVDDSQLPKDRFSAERLKGVDSTLKIQPAELGDSAVYLCASSLAGRYYGYTFGSGTRLTVV.

The chain employs TRBV30 and TRBJ1-1; D unresolved. From germline, CDR1 is GTSNPN and CDR2 SVGIG (reference sequence). Trimming removed 4 bases from V and 1 base from J, with 13 bases in between. The CDR3 covers 14 residues. The CDR3, as DNA: TGTGCCTGGACCCTGGGCGGTCCGAACACTGAAGCTTTCTTT. Translating it yields CAWTLGGPNTEAFF.

The genes are TRBV18 and TRBJ2-1; TRBD2 agrees at 8 bases. This CDR3 has 16 residues. Germline values: CDR1 KGHSH, CDR2 LQKENI. Trimming removed 2 bases from V and 8 bases from J; junction bases left unmatched: 11. The DNA for the CDR3 is TGTGCCAGCTCACCAGCCCGGGGGGGGGCATTCGATGAGCAGTTCTTC. Amino acids: CASSPARGGAFDEQFF.

This clone was picked up one time. The chain uses TRBV4-3 and TRBJ2-1; 9 bases fit TRBD2. The CDR3 runs to 16 residues. The junction had 5 bases not matched to a gene; V was cut back by 1 base and J by 4 bases. Germline values: CDR1 LGHNA, CDR2 YSLEER. Here the CDR3 reads CASSQGSSGAYNEQFF. The DNA of the CDR3 is TGCGCCAGCAGCCAAGGATCTAGCGGGGCTTACAATGAGCAGTTCTTC.

The genes are TRBV4-1 and TRBJ1-1; no firm D call. In germline, CDR1 is MGHRA, CDR2 YSYEKL. The CDR3 consists of 12 residues. V lost 6 bases and J lost 0, with 5 bases in between. The CDR3 loop reads CASSQMNTEAFF. The CDR3 DNA follows: TGCGCCAGCAGTCAAATGAACACTGAAGCTTTCTTT.

V usage is TRBV11-2 and J usage is TRBJ2-1; D uncertain. The CDR3 loop spans 13 amino acids. The germline V gene encodes CDR1 SGHAT and CDR2 FQNNGV. Trimming stripped 3 bases from V and 5 bases from J, with 8 bases between. The DNA for the CDR3 is TGTGCCAGCAGCTTGCCGGCGAACAATGAGCAGTTCTTC. Translating it yields CASSLPANNEQFF.

V gene TRBV6-1 combines with J gene TRBJ1-5; D is unclear. V was cut by 7 bases and J by 6 bases, with 19 bases left in between. The CDR3 covers 15 residues. Germline V lookup: CDR1 MNHNS, CDR2 SASEGT. The CDR3 region has the DNA TGTGCCAGCACCACCTTAGGTGGGGAGGGTCAGCCCCAGCATTTT. Its protein is CASTTLGGEGQPQHF.

The chain recombines TRBV6-6 with TRBJ1-1; D uncertain. This CDR3 has 16 residues. The germline V gene has CDR1 MNHNY and CDR2 SVGAGI (reference sequence). V lost 7 bases to trimming and J lost 2 bases, with 20 bases between them. The CDR3 coding sequence is TGTGCCAGCAACTACGGGCCGAGGACGGTCAACACTGAAGCTTTCTTT. It is translated as CASNYGPRTVNTEAFF.

V gene TRBV4-3 combines with J gene TRBJ2-1; 12 bases are shared with TRBD2. CDR1 LGHNA and CDR2 YSLEER come from the germline V gene. This CDR3 contains 15 residues. The J segment lost 8 bases and the V segment lost 4 bases, leaving 6 bases of the junction unmatched. CDR3 loop: CASSLLAGGPHEQFF. The CDR3 DNA follows: TGCGCCAGCAGCCTTCTAGCGGGGGGGCCACATGAGCAGTTCTTC.

CDR3 nucleotides: TGTGCCAGCAGTTCCCTAGCGGGGGTGCGGGAGCAGTTCTTC. Protein: CASSSLAGVREQFF. The genes are TRBV25-1 and TRBJ2-1, with 10 bases fitting TRBD2. Germline V gene lookup returns CDR1 MGHDK and CDR2 SYGVNS. After removal of 5 bases from V and 10 bases from J, the junction contained 8 bases not matched to a gene. The CDR3 sequence is 14 residues long.